What follows describes a single T cell receptor beta chain. What antigen it recognizes has not been identified. Within one base of it there is no much larger clone, and no base qualities were kept. TCRbeta CDR3 regions were amplified from genomic DNA by means of the immunoSEQ Assay, a bias-controlled multiplex PCR. The study's own analysis went as follows. Nucleated cell counts per sample were estimated from amplification of reference gene primers within the assay. To quantify the absolute abundance of each unique TCRbeta CDR3 rearrangement, sequence reads were collapsed and filtered. Productive Simpson clonality was computed per sample as the square root of Simpson's diversity index over productive rearrangements. The table was pulled from immuneACCESS by TCRdb, which kept in-frame rearrangements only. Such tables lose some clones; where checked, under half of the loss comes from unresolved V genes, and the rest has no known cause. V, J and clone size are those of that table, while D and trimming were read from the DNA. The sample table records 130,000 or so clones; 86% of these occur just once. Jointly, the top ten make up about 4.5% of the sample.

The collaborating institutions used their own protocols to collect whole blood in K2EDTA tubes. For TCRbeta analysis, collaborator samples were shipped as frozen whole blood, as isolated PBMCs, or as DNA extracted from either sample type. This sample is part of a study of blood T cell repertoires in COVID-19 (dated by TCRdb to 2019 to 2021). Looking at the study overall: Samples covering the acute and convalescent phases of COVID-19 were provided by collaborators in the United States, Italy and Spain. The material from the prospective study consisted of cDNA or gDNA derived from T cells, B-cell-depleted T cells, or PBMCs. Where available, HLA class I and class II types were taken from metadata supplied by the sample provider and were not determined by assay-based typing. The samples were drawn from two sources: the first 160 participants of the ongoing ImmuneRACE study, and 1,254 subjects contributed by 6 global collaborators. Deeply sampled blood TCRbeta repertoires from subjects exposed to, actively infected with, or recovered from COVID-19 were included in the dataset. The repertoires were released in a freely available public database meant as a resource for research on the immune response to SARS-CoV-2. Nearly every sample came with metadata listing a de-identified subject ID, COVID-19 status, age in years and sex. Broad study findings and their caveats: How much clinical and demographic metadata was included differed by source and by participant, and the metadata was provided uncurated.

This TCR was recovered from a man aged 35-49 years with acute or convalescent COVID-19. Sequencing input: peripheral blood.

The encoded CDR3 is CASSHNRETEAFF. The DNA sequence reads TGTGCCAGCAGTCATAACAGGGAGACCGAAGCTTTCTTT. Recombination joined TRBV27 with TRBJ1-1; the D segment could be TRBD1, given 6 matching bases. Relative to germline, V is 5 bases shorter and J is 8 bases shorter, with 15 bases between their ends. Including cysteine and phenylalanine, the CDR3 has 13 amino acids. Only the CDR3 portion is preserved as DNA: 39 bases, with reading frame beginning at the first base. From a lookup of the germline V gene (reference sequence), CDR1 and CDR2 are MNHEY and SMNVEV.